This is a list of T cell receptor beta chains from one sample in a study of Graves' ophthalmopathy and Graves' hyperthyroidism. One entry per CDR3 protein results from TCRdb running MiXCR on the multiplex PCR reads. The sample includes about 1.1 million distinct CDR3 sequences, 36% of them seen just once. Sequenced sample: peripheral blood or thyroid tissue (not recorded which). The receptors stem from an adult man with Graves' hyperthyroidism. Both conserved end residues are part of each CDR3. D genes are given only for firm matches. Clone size is not always given. Where it is, it says once, few, many or a class for expanded clones.

many	TRBV2	TRBJ1-2	TRBD1	17	TGTGCCAGCGCAGCTTTCCTGACAGGGGACGCCGGCTATGGCTACACCTTC	CASAAFLTGDAGYGYTF
many	TRBV6-6	TRBJ1-4	NA	13	TGTGCCAGCAGCCACGCTACTTGGGGAAAACTGTTTTTT	CASSHATWGKLFF
NA	TRBV25-1	TRBJ2-7	TRBD2	18	TGTGCCAGCAGCTTTGACGGCCCCGGGTTGGCGGGAGTCTACGAGCAGTACTTC	CASSFDGPGLAGVYEQYF
NA	TRBV29-1	TRBJ1-2	NA	13	TGCAGCGGCTGGGACACCTCTAACTATGGCTACACCTTC	CSGWDTSNYGYTF
NA	TRBV7-6	TRBJ2-7	TRBD1	14	TGTGCCAGCAGCTCGGATATACAGGGGTACGAGCAGTACTTC	CASSSDIQGYEQYF
many	TRBV10-3	TRBJ2-2	TRBD1	17	TGTGCCATCAGATGGACAGGGGAGAGATCGGGCACCGGGGAGCTGTTTTTT	CAIRWTGERSGTGELFF
NA	TRBV20-1	TRBJ2-7	TRBD2	11	TGCAGCCCCCGGGGGGGGAGCGAGCAGTACTTC	CSPRGGSEQYF
NA	TRBV20-1	TRBJ1-2	NA	16	TGCAGTGCTAGTTACCTAGAGGAGAAACTTATCTATGGCTACACCTTC	CSASYLEEKLIYGYTF
few	TRBV29-1	TRBJ2-1	NA	11	TGCAGCGTTGATCGGGGAAATGAGCAGTTCTTC	CSVDRGNEQFF
NA	TRBV5-1	TRBJ1-1	TRBD1	15	TGCGCCAGCAGCTTGTATGGGACAGAGTGGACTGAAGCTTTCTTT	CASSLYGTEWTEAFF
NA	TRBV29-1	TRBJ1-2	TRBD1	13	TGCAGCTTGGTGACAGGGCCTAACTATGGCTACACCTTC	CSLVTGPNYGYTF
few	TRBV4-2	TRBJ2-6	NA	19	TGTGCCAGCAGCCAACCGACCTACGGCGCCTCGTCTGGGGCCAACGTCCTGACTTTC	CASSQPTYGASSGANVLTF
many	TRBV11-2	TRBJ1-6	NA	16	TGTGCCAGCAGCCCGACAAAGGCCAACTATAATTCACCCCTCCACTTT	CASSPTKANYNSPLHF
NA	TRBV7-8	TRBJ2-7	NA	16	TGTGCCAGCACCCTCTCAAGGGCAGGGAGCACCTACGAGCAGTACTTC	CASTLSRAGSTYEQYF
few	TRBV7-8	TRBJ2-7	NA	15	TGTGCCAGCAGCCCACTCGGGGGGCTAATCTACGAGCAGTACTTC	CASSPLGGLIYEQYF
many	TRBV19	TRBJ2-2	NA	13	TGTGCCAGTCTCTATCTCGGTACCGGGGAGCTGTTTTTT	CASLYLGTGELFF
NA	TRBV2	TRBJ2-6	TRBD1	15	TGTGCCGCGGGACAGGGGGTGTCTGGGGCCAACGTCCTGACTTTC	CAAGQGVSGANVLTF
NA	TRBV4-3	TRBJ2-7	NA	16	TGCGCCAGCAGCCAAGACGAGGGCGGACTCTCCTACGAGCAGTACTTC	CASSQDEGGLSYEQYF
NA	TRBV12-3/TRBV12-4	TRBJ1-2	NA	15	TGTGCCAGCAGTTACGCAGGGCACATAGGCTATGGCCACACCTTC	CASSYAGHIGYGHTF
NA	TRBV5-6	TRBJ2-1	NA	15	TGTGCCAGCAGCTTGTTTTCAGGCTCTCTCAATGAGCAGTTCTTC	CASSLFSGSLNEQFF
many	TRBV7-9	TRBJ1-2	NA	14	TGTGCCAGCAGCTTTGCCCTTGTAGAGGGTGGCTACACCTTC	CASSFALVEGGYTF
many	TRBV19	TRBJ2-5	NA	13	TGTGCCAGTAGTATGGGGGTCAGGGAGACCCAGTACTTC	CASSMGVRETQYF